A selection of T cell receptor beta chains follows, all from one sample in a study of OX40 agonist ivuxolimab in advanced cancers. Measured with immunoSEQ multiplex PCR; TCRdb has only the in-frame clones, and not every one. The top ten clones hold 29% of a sample with 25,000 to 30,000 clones, around 80% of them seen once. Sequencing used CD4+ or CD8+ T cells sorted from blood, obtained in a trial of the OX40 agonist ivuxolimab. The source of these receptors is an adult with an advanced solid tumor such as melanoma, head and neck, liver or kidney cancer. Each CDR3 is given with its conserved first and last residue. The D gene is left open where the match is weak. Some rows have no size entry. The others give once, few or many, or a class for an expanded clone.

v_gene: TRBV5-1
d_gene: TRBD1
abundance: -
j_gene: TRBJ1-1
CDR3aa: CASSPGTGSAEAFF
CDR3nt: TGCGCCAGCAGCCCCGGGACAGGGTCGGCTGAAGCTTTCTTT

v_gene: TRBV7-9
d_gene: -
abundance: -
j_gene: TRBJ1-1
CDR3aa: CASTLVSVHTEAFF
CDR3nt: TGTGCCAGCACCCTGGTATCGGTGCACACTGAAGCTTTCTTT

v_gene: TRBV7-3
d_gene: TRBD2
abundance: -
j_gene: TRBJ2-3
CDR3aa: CASSLTWLAGGPTDTQYF
CDR3nt: TGTGCCAGCAGCTTAACGTGGCTAGCGGGGGGGCCCACAGATACGCAGTATTTT

v_gene: TRBV7-3
d_gene: -
abundance: few
j_gene: TRBJ1-2
CDR3aa: CASSPGADYGYTF
CDR3nt: TGTGCCAGCAGCCCGGGGGCGGACTATGGCTACACCTTC

v_gene: TRBV6-5
d_gene: -
abundance: -
j_gene: TRBJ2-7
CDR3aa: CASSYSFGNSYEQYF
CDR3nt: TGTGCCAGCAGTTACTCGTTCGGAAACTCCTACGAGCAGTACTTC

v_gene: TRBV19
d_gene: -
abundance: once
j_gene: TRBJ2-2
CDR3aa: CASSLPLGSGELFF
CDR3nt: TGTGCCAGTAGCCTACCGCTAGGGTCCGGGGAGCTGTTTTTT

v_gene: TRBV28
d_gene: -
abundance: once
j_gene: TRBJ2-7
CDR3aa: CASSYPAQFSQGLSSYEQYF
CDR3nt: TGTGCCAGCAGTTACCCAGCGCAGTTCTCGCAGGGACTGAGCTCCTACGAGCAGTACTTC

v_gene: TRBV28
d_gene: -
abundance: once
j_gene: TRBJ2-3
CDR3aa: CASSFPGIMNTQYF
CDR3nt: TGTGCCAGCAGTTTCCCCGGGATCATGAATACGCAGTATTTT

v_gene: TRBV28
d_gene: TRBD2
abundance: few
j_gene: TRBJ2-7
CDR3aa: CASSSATSGGYEQYF
CDR3nt: TGTGCCAGCAGTTCCGCAACTAGCGGGGGGTACGAGCAGTACTTC

v_gene: TRBV19
d_gene: TRBD1
abundance: -
j_gene: TRBJ2-1
CDR3aa: CASQRGRIYNEQFF
CDR3nt: TGTGCCAGCCAGAGGGGGCGGATTTACAATGAGCAGTTCTTC

v_gene: TRBV23-1
d_gene: TRBD1
abundance: -
j_gene: TRBJ1-6
CDR3aa: CASSQDRSPGQGKLSSYNSPLHF
CDR3nt: TGCGCCAGCAGTCAAGATCGATCTCCGGGACAGGGGAAATTAAGCTCCTATAATTCACCCCTCCACTTT

v_gene: TRBV5-1
d_gene: -
abundance: -
j_gene: TRBJ2-7
CDR3aa: CASSLEPRTYSSYEQYF
CDR3nt: TGCGCCAGCAGCTTGGAACCCAGGACTTACAGCTCCTACGAGCAGTACTTC

v_gene: TRBV4-1
d_gene: TRBD2
abundance: -
j_gene: TRBJ2-7
CDR3aa: CASSLGTSGNYEQYF
CDR3nt: TGCGCCAGCAGCCTAGGGACTAGCGGGAACTACGAGCAGTACTTC

v_gene: TRBV9
d_gene: TRBD2
abundance: -
j_gene: TRBJ2-3
CDR3aa: CASSALAGGLTDTQYF
CDR3nt: TGTGCCAGCAGCGCCCTAGCGGGGGGCCTAACAGATACGCAGTATTTT

v_gene: TRBV28
d_gene: -
abundance: -
j_gene: TRBJ2-3
CDR3aa: CASSLGSGASTDTQYF
CDR3nt: TGTGCCAGCAGTTTAGGGAGCGGTGCTAGCACAGATACGCAGTATTTT

v_gene: TRBV30
d_gene: -
abundance: -
j_gene: TRBJ2-7
CDR3aa: CAWGFTEGEQYF
CDR3nt: TGTGCCTGGGGCTTCACTGAGGGCGAGCAGTACTTC

v_gene: TRBV30
d_gene: -
abundance: -
j_gene: TRBJ1-1
CDR3aa: CACQVATEAFF
CDR3nt: TGTGCCTGCCAAGTTGCAACTGAAGCTTTCTTT

v_gene: TRBV6-1
d_gene: TRBD1
abundance: -
j_gene: TRBJ1-6
CDR3aa: CASSTGTGGTPLHF
CDR3nt: TGTGCCAGCAGTACGGGGACAGGGGGGACACCCCTCCACTTT

v_gene: TRBV28
d_gene: -
abundance: few
j_gene: TRBJ2-5
CDR3aa: CASSLGQGLQETQYF
CDR3nt: TGTGCCAGCAGTTTAGGTCAGGGGCTCCAAGAGACCCAGTACTTC

v_gene: TRBV9
d_gene: TRBD1
abundance: once
j_gene: TRBJ2-7
CDR3aa: CASSTTGTGTYEQYF
CDR3nt: TGTGCCAGCAGTACGACCGGGACAGGGACCTACGAGCAGTACTTC

v_gene: TRBV4-1
d_gene: TRBD1
abundance: -
j_gene: TRBJ1-2
CDR3aa: CASSQVADRADGYTF
CDR3nt: TGCGCCAGCAGCCAAGTCGCGGACAGGGCGGATGGCTACACCTTC

v_gene: TRBV7-9
d_gene: -
abundance: -
j_gene: TRBJ1-4
CDR3aa: CASSSDRLGGNEKLFF
CDR3nt: TGTGCCAGCAGCTCCGACAGGTTAGGGGGTAATGAAAAACTGTTTTTT

v_gene: TRBV9
d_gene: -
abundance: -
j_gene: TRBJ2-3
CDR3aa: CASSVGGTDTQYF
CDR3nt: TGTGCCAGCAGCGTAGGGGGCACAGATACGCAGTATTTT

v_gene: TRBV6-5
d_gene: TRBD2
abundance: -
j_gene: TRBJ2-2
CDR3aa: CASSSGTSGRGELFF
CDR3nt: TGTGCCAGCAGTTCCGGGACTAGCGGGAGGGGGGAGCTGTTTTTT

v_gene: TRBV5-1
d_gene: -
abundance: -
j_gene: TRBJ2-7
CDR3aa: CASSLAIGGGHAYEQYF
CDR3nt: TGCGCCAGCAGCTTGGCTATCGGCGGGGGCCACGCGTACGAGCAGTACTTC

v_gene: TRBV5-4
d_gene: TRBD2
abundance: -
j_gene: TRBJ2-1
CDR3aa: CASSLPGTSDSYNEQFF
CDR3nt: TGTGCCAGCAGCTTACCCGGAACTAGCGACTCCTACAATGAGCAGTTCTTC

v_gene: TRBV9
d_gene: -
abundance: medium-sized
j_gene: TRBJ2-3
CDR3aa: CASSVAGIEGDTQYF
CDR3nt: TGTGCCAGCAGCGTAGCTGGAATAGAAGGAGATACGCAGTATTTT

v_gene: TRBV13
d_gene: -
abundance: -
j_gene: TRBJ2-1
CDR3aa: CASSSNWDNEQFF
CDR3nt: TGTGCCAGCAGCTCGAATTGGGACAATGAGCAGTTCTTC

v_gene: TRBV10-3
d_gene: -
abundance: -
j_gene: TRBJ2-7
CDR3aa: CAISEGTPEQYF
CDR3nt: TGTGCCATCAGTGAGGGGACACCTGAGCAGTACTTC

v_gene: TRBV4-1
d_gene: TRBD1
abundance: -
j_gene: TRBJ2-5
CDR3aa: CASSNRDRGLETQYF
CDR3nt: TGCGCCAGCAGCAACCGGGACAGGGGTTTGGAGACCCAGTACTTC

v_gene: TRBV7-8
d_gene: TRBD1
abundance: few
j_gene: TRBJ2-7
CDR3aa: CASSPTGDRVAYEQYF
CDR3nt: TGTGCCAGCAGCCCTACCGGGGACAGGGTCGCCTACGAGCAGTACTTC

v_gene: TRBV7-9
d_gene: -
abundance: once
j_gene: TRBJ2-5
CDR3aa: CASSLTVRVGETQYF
CDR3nt: TGTGCCAGCAGCCTCACGGTTCGGGTGGGAGAGACCCAGTACTTC

v_gene: TRBV27
d_gene: -
abundance: -
j_gene: TRBJ2-5
CDR3aa: CASSSQTRGETQYF
CDR3nt: TGTGCCAGCAGTTCCCAAACCCGGGGGGAGACCCAGTACTTC

v_gene: TRBV18
d_gene: -
abundance: -
j_gene: TRBJ2-7
CDR3aa: CASSPVGAGFSYEQYF
CDR3nt: TGTGCCAGCTCCCCTGTCGGGGCGGGCTTTTCCTACGAGCAGTACTTC

v_gene: TRBV2
d_gene: -
abundance: few
j_gene: TRBJ2-1
CDR3aa: CASSAFYSEMVEQFF
CDR3nt: TGTGCCAGCAGTGCTTTTTATAGCGAGATGGTCGAGCAGTTCTTC

v_gene: TRBV4-2
d_gene: -
abundance: once
j_gene: TRBJ2-7
CDR3aa: CASSQDGIEQYF
CDR3nt: TGTGCCAGCAGCCAAGACGGGATCGAGCAGTACTTC

v_gene: TRBV10-2
d_gene: -
abundance: -
j_gene: TRBJ1-5
CDR3aa: CASSVGDQPQHF
CDR3nt: TGCGCCAGCAGTGTAGGGGATCAGCCCCAGCATTTT

v_gene: TRBV27
d_gene: TRBD1
abundance: few
j_gene: TRBJ2-7
CDR3aa: CASKPERTGAYEQYF
CDR3nt: TGTGCCAGCAAACCGGAACGGACAGGGGCCTACGAGCAGTACTTC

v_gene: TRBV7-8
d_gene: -
abundance: -
j_gene: TRBJ2-7
CDR3aa: CASSLGTASYEQYF
CDR3nt: TGTGCCAGCAGCTTAGGGACGGCGTCCTACGAGCAGTACTTC

v_gene: TRBV30
d_gene: -
abundance: few
j_gene: TRBJ1-1
CDR3aa: CAWRTVKQGGGEAFF
CDR3nt: TGTGCCTGGAGAACCGTTAAGCAGGGCGGGGGTGAAGCTTTCTTT

v_gene: TRBV10-3
d_gene: TRBD2
abundance: -
j_gene: TRBJ2-5
CDR3aa: CAISESFRAGGPGETQYF
CDR3nt: TGTGCCATCAGTGAGTCTTTTCGGGCGGGAGGGCCCGGTGAGACCCAGTACTTC